Below, one T cell receptor beta chain is given with its context. The entry originates in a study of cytomegalovirus exposure and HLA in healthy donors. Germline lookup yields CDR1 KGHSH and CDR2 LQKENI. The V and J ends lost 1 base and 7 bases, in that order; junction bases with no gene match: 5. The CDR3 covers 14 residues. Researchers ran the PCR with 60 Vbeta and 13 Jbeta primers. Profiling relied on immunoSEQ multiplex PCR, and the TCRdb table lists in-frame clones only, not all of them. The sample carries some 200,000 clones, approximately 85% recorded once. The specimen was PBMCs. This chain connects TRBV18 to TRBJ1-2; 8 nucleotides align to TRBD1. The receptor's source is a woman in her late teens or twenties in good health and CMV-seronegative. The CDR3 region has the DNA TGTGCCAGCTCACCACAAGGACAGGGAGGTGGCTACACCTTC. Translation: CASSPQGQGGGYTF.